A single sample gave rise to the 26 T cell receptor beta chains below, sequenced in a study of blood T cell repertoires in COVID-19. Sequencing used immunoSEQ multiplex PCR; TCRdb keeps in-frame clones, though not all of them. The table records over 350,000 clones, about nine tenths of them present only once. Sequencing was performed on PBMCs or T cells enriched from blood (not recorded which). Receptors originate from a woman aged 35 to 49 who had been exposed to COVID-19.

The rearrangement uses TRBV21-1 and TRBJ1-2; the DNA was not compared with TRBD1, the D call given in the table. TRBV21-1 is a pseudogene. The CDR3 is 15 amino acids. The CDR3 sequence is CASSLNRGRRNGYTF. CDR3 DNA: TGTGCCAGCAGCTTAAACAGGGGGCGCAGGAATGGCTACACCTTC.

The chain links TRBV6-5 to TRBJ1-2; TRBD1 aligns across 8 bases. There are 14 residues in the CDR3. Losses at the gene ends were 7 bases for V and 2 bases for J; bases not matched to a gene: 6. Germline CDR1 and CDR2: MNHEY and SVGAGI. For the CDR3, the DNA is TGTGCCAGCACCTTTGGACAGGGCAACTATGGCTACACCTTC. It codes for CASTFGQGNYGYTF.

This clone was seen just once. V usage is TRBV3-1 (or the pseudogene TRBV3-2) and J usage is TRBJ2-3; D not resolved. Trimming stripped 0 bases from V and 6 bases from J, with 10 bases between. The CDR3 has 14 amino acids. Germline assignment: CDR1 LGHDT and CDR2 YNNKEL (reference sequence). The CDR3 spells CASSQDPRLDTQYF. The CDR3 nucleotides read TGTGCCAGCAGCCAAGATCCCCGTCTGGATACGCAGTATTTT.

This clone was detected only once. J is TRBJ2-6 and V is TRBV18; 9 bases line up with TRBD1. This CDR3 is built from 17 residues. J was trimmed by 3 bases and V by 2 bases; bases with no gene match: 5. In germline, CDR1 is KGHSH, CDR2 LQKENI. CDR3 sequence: CASSPAGQGFGANVLTF. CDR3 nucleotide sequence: TGTGCCAGCTCACCAGCGGGACAGGGCTTTGGGGCCAACGTCCTGACTTTC.

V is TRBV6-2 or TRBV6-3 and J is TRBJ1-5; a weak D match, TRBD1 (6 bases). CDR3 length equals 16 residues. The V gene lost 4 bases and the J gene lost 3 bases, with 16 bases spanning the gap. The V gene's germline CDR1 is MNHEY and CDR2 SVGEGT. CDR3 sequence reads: CASSSSDRSINQPQHF. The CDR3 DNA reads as TGTGCCAGCAGTTCTTCTGACAGGAGTATCAATCAGCCCCAGCATTTT.

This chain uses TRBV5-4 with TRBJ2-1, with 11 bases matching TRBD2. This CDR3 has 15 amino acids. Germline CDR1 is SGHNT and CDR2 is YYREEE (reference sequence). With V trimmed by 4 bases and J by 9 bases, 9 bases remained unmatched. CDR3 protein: CASSRLAGSTGEQFF. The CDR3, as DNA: TGTGCCAGCAGCAGACTAGCGGGGAGCACAGGTGAGCAGTTCTTC.

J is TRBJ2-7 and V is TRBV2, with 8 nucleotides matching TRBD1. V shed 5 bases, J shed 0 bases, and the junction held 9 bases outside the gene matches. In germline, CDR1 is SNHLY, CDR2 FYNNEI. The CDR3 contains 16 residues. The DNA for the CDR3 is TGTGCCAGCAGTTTGCAGAGGACAGGGAGCTCCTACGAGCAGTACTTC. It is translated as CASSLQRTGSSYEQYF.

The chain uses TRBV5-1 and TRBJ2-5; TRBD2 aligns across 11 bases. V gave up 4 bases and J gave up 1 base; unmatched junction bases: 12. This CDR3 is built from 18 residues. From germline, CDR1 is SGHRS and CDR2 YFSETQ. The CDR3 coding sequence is TGCGCCAGCAGCCGATCGGGATCTGGACTAGCGGGCCAAGAGACCCAGTACTTC. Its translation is CASSRSGSGLAGQETQYF.

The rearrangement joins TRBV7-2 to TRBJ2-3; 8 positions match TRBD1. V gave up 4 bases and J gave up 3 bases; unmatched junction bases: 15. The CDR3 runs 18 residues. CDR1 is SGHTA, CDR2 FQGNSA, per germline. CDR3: CASSSTPGTGALTDTQYF. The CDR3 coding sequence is TGTGCCAGCAGCTCGACCCCCGGGACAGGAGCTTTAACAGATACGCAGTATTTT.

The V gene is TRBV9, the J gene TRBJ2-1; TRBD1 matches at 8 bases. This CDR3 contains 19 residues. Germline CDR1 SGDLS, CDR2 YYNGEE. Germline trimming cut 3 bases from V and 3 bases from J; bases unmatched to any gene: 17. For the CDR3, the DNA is TGTGCCAGCAGCGAGCCCCCGCAGGACAGGGTTAGTGTCTACAATGAGCAGTTCTTC. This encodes CASSEPPQDRVSVYNEQFF.

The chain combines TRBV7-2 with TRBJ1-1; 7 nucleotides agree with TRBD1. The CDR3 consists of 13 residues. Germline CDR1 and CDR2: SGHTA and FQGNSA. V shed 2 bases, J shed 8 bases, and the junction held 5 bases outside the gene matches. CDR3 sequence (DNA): TGTGCCAGCAGCTTAATAGGGGGCGCCGAAGCTTTCTTT. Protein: CASSLIGGAEAFF.

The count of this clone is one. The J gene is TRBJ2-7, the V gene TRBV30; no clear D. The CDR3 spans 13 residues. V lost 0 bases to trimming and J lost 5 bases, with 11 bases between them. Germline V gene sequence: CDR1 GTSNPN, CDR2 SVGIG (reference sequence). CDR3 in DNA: TGTGCCTGGAGTGTACTTCCTCGAAACGAGCAGTACTTC. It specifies CAWSVLPRNEQYF.

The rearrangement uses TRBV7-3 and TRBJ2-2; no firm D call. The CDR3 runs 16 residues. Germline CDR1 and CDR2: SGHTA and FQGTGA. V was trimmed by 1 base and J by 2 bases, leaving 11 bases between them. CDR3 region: CASSLSSDLNTGELFF. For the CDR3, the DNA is TGTGCCAGCAGCTTAAGTTCCGACTTAAACACCGGGGAGCTGTTTTTT.

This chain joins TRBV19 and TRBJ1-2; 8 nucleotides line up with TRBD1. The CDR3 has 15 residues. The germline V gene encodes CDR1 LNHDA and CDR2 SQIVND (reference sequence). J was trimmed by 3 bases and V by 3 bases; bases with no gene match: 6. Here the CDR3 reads CASSILDRDDYGYTF. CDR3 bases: TGTGCCAGTAGTATCCTGGACAGGGATGACTATGGCTACACCTTC.

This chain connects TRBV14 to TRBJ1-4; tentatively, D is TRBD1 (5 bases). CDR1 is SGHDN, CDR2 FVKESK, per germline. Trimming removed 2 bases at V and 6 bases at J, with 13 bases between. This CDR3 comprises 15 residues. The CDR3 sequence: CASSQQGDSHEKLFF. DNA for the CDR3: TGTGCCAGCAGCCAACAAGGGGACTCGCATGAAAAACTGTTTTTT.

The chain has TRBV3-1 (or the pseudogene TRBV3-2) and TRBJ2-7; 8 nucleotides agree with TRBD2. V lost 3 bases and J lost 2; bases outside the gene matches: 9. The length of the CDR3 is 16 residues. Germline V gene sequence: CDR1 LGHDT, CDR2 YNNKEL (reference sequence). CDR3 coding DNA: TGTGCCAGCAGCCACACGACCAGCGGGAGTCCCTACGAGCAGTACTTC. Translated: CASSHTTSGSPYEQYF.

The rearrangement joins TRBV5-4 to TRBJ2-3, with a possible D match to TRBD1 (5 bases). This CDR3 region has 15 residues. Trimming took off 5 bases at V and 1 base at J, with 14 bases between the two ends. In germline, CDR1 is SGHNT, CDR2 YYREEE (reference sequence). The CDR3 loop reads CASSPDIQGTDTQYF. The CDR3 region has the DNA TGTGCCAGCAGTCCGGACATCCAGGGCACAGATACGCAGTATTTT.

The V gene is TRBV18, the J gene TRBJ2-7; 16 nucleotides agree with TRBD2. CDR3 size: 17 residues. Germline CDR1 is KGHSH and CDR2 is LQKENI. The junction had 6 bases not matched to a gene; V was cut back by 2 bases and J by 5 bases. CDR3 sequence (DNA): TGTGCCAGCTCACCAGGGACTAGCGGGAGGGCCGTAAACGAGCAGTACTTC. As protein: CASSPGTSGRAVNEQYF.

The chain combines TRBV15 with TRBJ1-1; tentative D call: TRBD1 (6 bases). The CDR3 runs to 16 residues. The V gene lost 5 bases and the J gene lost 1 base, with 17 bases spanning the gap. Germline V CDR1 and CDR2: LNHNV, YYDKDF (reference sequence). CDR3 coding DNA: TGTGCCACCAGCTCGGGCCAGGGGACCGGGAACACTGAAGCTTTCTTT. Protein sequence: CATSSGQGTGNTEAFF.

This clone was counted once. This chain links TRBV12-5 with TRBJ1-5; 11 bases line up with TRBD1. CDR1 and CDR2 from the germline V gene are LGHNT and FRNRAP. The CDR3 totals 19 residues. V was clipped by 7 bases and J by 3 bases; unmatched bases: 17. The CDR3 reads CASATRGGGQGAYNQPQHF. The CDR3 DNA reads TGTGCTAGTGCCACCCGGGGCGGAGGACAGGGGGCTTACAATCAGCCCCAGCATTTT. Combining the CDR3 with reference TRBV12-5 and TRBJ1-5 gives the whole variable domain DARVTQTPRHKVTEMGQEVTMRCQPILGHNTVFWYRQTMMQGLELLAYFRNRAPLDDSGMPKDRFSAEMPDATLATLKIQPSEPRDSAVYFCASATRGGGQGAYNQPQHFGDGTRLSIL.

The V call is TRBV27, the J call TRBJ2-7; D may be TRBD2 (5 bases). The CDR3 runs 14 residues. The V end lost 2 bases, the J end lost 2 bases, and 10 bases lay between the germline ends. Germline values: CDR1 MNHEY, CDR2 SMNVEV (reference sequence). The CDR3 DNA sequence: TGTGCCAGCAGTTTAGCAGCGGTCCCCTACGAGCAGTACTTC. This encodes CASSLAAVPYEQYF.

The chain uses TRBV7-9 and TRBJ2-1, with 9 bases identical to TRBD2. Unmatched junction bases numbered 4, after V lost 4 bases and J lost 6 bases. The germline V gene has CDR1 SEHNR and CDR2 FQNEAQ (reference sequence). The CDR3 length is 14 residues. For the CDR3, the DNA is TGTGCCAGCAGCTATAGCGGGGGCCCCAATGAGCAGTTCTTC. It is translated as CASSYSGGPNEQFF.

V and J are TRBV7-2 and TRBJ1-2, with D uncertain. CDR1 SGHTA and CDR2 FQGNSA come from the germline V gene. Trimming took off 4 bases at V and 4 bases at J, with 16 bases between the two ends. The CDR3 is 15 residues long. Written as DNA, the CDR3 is TGTGCCAGCAGCTCCTCGCCGAATCCGAGCTATGGCTACACCTTC. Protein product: CASSSSPNPSYGYTF.

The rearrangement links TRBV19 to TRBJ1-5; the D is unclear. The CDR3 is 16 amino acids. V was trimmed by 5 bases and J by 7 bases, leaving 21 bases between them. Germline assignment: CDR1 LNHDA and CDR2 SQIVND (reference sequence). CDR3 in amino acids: CASSLGLRRSDQPQHF. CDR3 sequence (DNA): TGTGCCAGTAGTCTAGGTCTTAGGAGAAGCGACCAGCCCCAGCATTTT. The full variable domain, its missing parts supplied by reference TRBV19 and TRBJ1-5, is DGGITQSPKYLFRKEGQNVTLSCEQNLNHDAMYWYRQDPGQGLRLIYYSQIVNDFQKGDIAEGYSVSREKKESFPLTVTSAQKNPTAFYLCASSLGLRRSDQPQHFGDGTRLSIL.

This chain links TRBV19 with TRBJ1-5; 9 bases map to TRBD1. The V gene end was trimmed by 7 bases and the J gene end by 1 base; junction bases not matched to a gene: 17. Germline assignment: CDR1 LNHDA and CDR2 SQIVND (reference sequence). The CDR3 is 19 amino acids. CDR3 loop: CASTPTGGQGYLSNQPQHF. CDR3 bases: TGTGCCAGTACCCCAACGGGGGGACAGGGTTATTTGAGCAATCAGCCCCAGCATTTT.

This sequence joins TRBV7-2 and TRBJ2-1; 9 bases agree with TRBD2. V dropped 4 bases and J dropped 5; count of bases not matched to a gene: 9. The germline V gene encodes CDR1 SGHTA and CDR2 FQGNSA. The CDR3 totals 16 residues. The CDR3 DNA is TGTGCCAGCAGCTGGGCCGGACTAGCGTTAGACAATGAGCAGTTCTTC. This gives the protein CASSWAGLALDNEQFF.